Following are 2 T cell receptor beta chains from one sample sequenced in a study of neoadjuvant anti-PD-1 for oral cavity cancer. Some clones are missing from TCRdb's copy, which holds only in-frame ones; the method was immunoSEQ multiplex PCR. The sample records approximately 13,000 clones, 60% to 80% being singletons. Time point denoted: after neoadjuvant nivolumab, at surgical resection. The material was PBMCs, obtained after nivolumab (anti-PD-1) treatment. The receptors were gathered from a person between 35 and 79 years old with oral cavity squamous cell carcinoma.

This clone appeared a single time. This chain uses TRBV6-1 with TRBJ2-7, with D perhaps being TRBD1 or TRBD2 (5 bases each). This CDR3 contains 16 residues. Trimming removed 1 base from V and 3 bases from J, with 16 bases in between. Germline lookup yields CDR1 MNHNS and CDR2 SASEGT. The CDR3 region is CASSEGAGTVGYEQYF. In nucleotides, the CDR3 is TGTGCCAGCAGTGAAGGGGCCGGGACGGTAGGCTACGAGCAGTACTTC.

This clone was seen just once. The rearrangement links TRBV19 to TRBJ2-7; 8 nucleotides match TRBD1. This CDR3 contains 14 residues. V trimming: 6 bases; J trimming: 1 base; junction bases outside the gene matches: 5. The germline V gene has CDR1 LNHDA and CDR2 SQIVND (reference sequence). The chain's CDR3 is CASSRQGYSYEQYF. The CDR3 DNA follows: TGTGCCAGTAGCCGACAGGGGTATTCCTACGAGCAGTACTTC. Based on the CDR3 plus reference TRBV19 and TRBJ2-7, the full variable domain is DGGITQSPKYLFRKEGQNVTLSCEQNLNHDAMYWYRQDPGQGLRLIYYSQIVNDFQKGDIAEGYSVSREKKESFPLTVTSAQKNPTAFYLCASSRQGYSYEQYFGPGTRLTVT.